This T cell receptor beta chain was identified during a study of blood T cell repertoires in COVID-19. Whole-study context: Donors in the United States, Italy and Spain gave samples during acute or convalescent COVID-19.

Trimming stripped 6 bases from V and 0 bases from J, with 14 bases between. In germline, CDR1 is ENHRY, CDR2 SYGVKD. This CDR3 comprises 15 residues. Data came from immunoSEQ multiplex PCR; TCRdb stores just in-frame clones and leaves some out. The sample has 100,000 to 150,000 clones, around 87% seen once; the top ten hold approximately 3.6%. The J gene is TRBJ1-1, the V gene TRBV10-3, with TRBD1 as a possible D gene (6 bases). The sample consisted of peripheral blood. The receptor was derived from a woman aged 55 to 70 with acute or convalescent COVID-19. The CDR3 nucleotides read TGTGCCATCAGGCCCGGACAGCCCATGAACACTGAAGCTTTCTTT. Translating it yields CAIRPGQPMNTEAFF.